The TCR beta chain described here comes from a study of CD4 and CD8 cells across lung adenocarcinoma regions. From the PCR reads, TCRdb called clonotypes with MiXCR, one entry per CDR3 protein. The sample has some 25,000 distinct CDR3 sequences; 50% to 55% are singletons. Donors had localized lung adenocarcinoma, a non-small cell lung cancer. Germline values: CDR1 MNHEY, CDR2 SVGEGT. V lost 2 bases and J lost 4, with 9 bases in between. CDR3 length equals 14 residues. J is TRBJ1-3 and V is TRBV6-2 or TRBV6-3; D remains ambiguous. The TCR was taken from a male donor with lung adenocarcinoma. The CD4 and CD8 labels of this study may be unreliable. Specimen: CD8+ T cells from the center of a lung tumor. CDR3 in DNA: TGTGCCAGCAGTTACCCAATTATCGGAAACACCATATATTTT. Protein sequence: CASSYPIIGNTIYF.